This record looks at one TCR beta chain sequence and its context. Its antigen remains undetermined. Per-base quality was not reported, and no clone a single base away is much larger than it. The immunoSEQ Assay, a bias-controlled multiplex PCR, was used to amplify TCRbeta CDR3 regions from genomic DNA. As for how the authors treated the data: Within the assay, amplification of reference gene primers was used to estimate how many nucleated cells each sample contained. To quantify the absolute abundance of each unique TCRbeta CDR3 rearrangement, sequence reads were collapsed and filtered. For each sample, productive Simpson clonality was calculated as the square root of Simpson's diversity index over productive rearrangements. This immuneACCESS table, as held by TCRdb, lists in-frame sequences with V and J called but not all clones. Of the missing ones, under half trace to an unresolved V gene in checked studies; the others have no known cause. V, J and clone size reflect that table, while D and trimming were determined from the DNA. The table for this sample lists about 230,000 clones; 83% of them were counted only once. Clones ranked in the top ten supply 4.5% to 7% of the sample.

In the germline V gene (reference sequence), CDR1 corresponds to SGHKS and CDR2 to YYEKEE. Trimming accounts for 1 base at V and 6 bases at J, while the number of junction bases matched to no gene is 1. The CDR3 goes from the cysteine to the phenylalanine over 13 residues. The sequence is cut down to CDR3 DNA, 39 bases in frame from base 1. The data are from a study of blood T cell repertoires in COVID-19 (dated by TCRdb to about 2020). About the full investigation: Samples from collaborators originated in the United States, Italy and Spain and spanned both the acute and convalescent phases of COVID-19. The repertoires were released in a freely available public database meant as a resource for research on the immune response to SARS-CoV-2. Samples were obtained from the ongoing ImmuneRACE study (first 160 participants) and from over a thousand subjects provided by 6 global collaborators. Nearly every sample came with metadata listing a de-identified subject ID, COVID-19 status, age in years and sex. The dataset comprised deeply sampled blood TCRbeta repertoires from subjects exposed to, actively infected with, or recovered from COVID-19. The material from the prospective study consisted of cDNA or gDNA derived from T cells, B-cell-depleted T cells, or PBMCs. Where available, HLA class I and class II types were obtained from metadata supplied by the sample provider rather than from assay-based typing.

Collaborating institutions collected whole blood in K2EDTA tubes following their own protocols. For TCRbeta analysis, collaborator samples were shipped as frozen whole blood, as isolated PBMCs, or as DNA extracted from either sample type. On the study overall, not on this receptor specifically: How much clinical and demographic metadata was included differed by source and by participant, and the metadata was provided uncurated.

What was sequenced was peripheral blood. The rearrangement combines TRBV5-5 with TRBJ2-1; the central 7 bases match TRBD1. The source is a man at least 80 years old with acute or convalescent COVID-19. The DNA is TGTGCCAGCAGCTTGAACAGGGGCAATGAGCAGTTCTTC. It specifies CASSLNRGNEQFF.